The 4 T cell receptor beta chains listed next were all sequenced from one sample in a study of T cells in Graves' hyperthyroidism and ophthalmopathy. There were TCR beta CDR3 regions amplified from RNA transcripts. HTBI primers were used for first-round RT-PCR of the TCR CDR3. From the multiplex PCR reads, TCRdb called clonotypes with MiXCR, one entry per CDR3 protein. The table includes a few hundred thousand distinct CDR3 sequences, 40% to 55% detected once. Material: peripheral blood or thyroid tissue (not recorded which). The receptors shown here come from a woman aged 18-29 years with Graves' hyperthyroidism.

This clonotype was recorded at least ten times. The chain is built from TRBV10-3 and TRBJ2-6; D might be TRBD2 (6 bases). The CDR3 contains 16 residues. Trimming took 7 bases from V and 0 from J, leaving 13 bases between them. Germline values: CDR1 ENHRY, CDR2 SYGVKD. DNA of the CDR3: TGTGCCATCAAGTCTATGGAGGGCTCTGGGGCCAACGTCCTGACTTTC. Protein sequence: CAIKSMEGSGANVLTF.

The chain links TRBV27 to TRBJ2-2, with D possibly being TRBD2 (5 bases). CDR1 and CDR2 from the germline V gene are MNHEY and SMNVEV (reference sequence). The CDR3 length is 14 residues. Trimming left V 9 bases short and J 4 bases short, with 15 bases between. This chain's CDR3 is CARTPELGTGELFF. CDR3 sequence (DNA): TGTGCCAGGACCCCGGAACTAGGCACCGGGGAGCTGTTTTTT.

The chain recombines TRBV30 with TRBJ2-7; the match to TRBD1 covers 10 bases. This CDR3 is built from 16 residues. With V trimmed by 0 bases and J by 4 bases, 9 bases remained unmatched. CDR1 is GTSNPN, CDR2 SVGIG, per germline (reference sequence). The CDR3 loop is CAWSVPLPGQGYEQYF. The CDR3 DNA sequence: TGTGCCTGGAGTGTCCCCTTACCGGGACAGGGGTACGAGCAGTACTTC.

This clonotype was picked up many times. V usage is TRBV19 and J usage is TRBJ1-5; D call uncertain. Germline CDR1 reads LNHDA; CDR2 reads SQIVND (reference sequence). V was pared by 7 bases and J by 2 bases, with 18 bases between. The CDR3 extends over 16 amino acids. CDR3 amino acids: CASTHRFTTGNQPQHF. In DNA form, the CDR3 reads TGTGCCAGTACCCATCGATTCACCACGGGCAATCAGCCCCAGCATTTT.